This T cell receptor beta chain stems from a study of blood T cells in healthy people across ages. Of note for this clonotype: Antigen specificity is unknown.

Donors gave around 10 milliliters of peripheral blood apiece. In germline, CDR1 is MDHEN, CDR2 SYDVKM. The V and J ends lost 5 bases and 5 bases respectively, with 16 bases between them. The length of the CDR3 is 14 residues. Primers used in a second PCR of roughly 7 to 11 cycles were a sample-barcoded 5' primer and a J-beta primer mix. Using its own MiXCR run on the 5' RACE reads, TCRdb lists one record per CDR3 protein. The sample lists 650,000 to 800,000 distinct CDR3 sequences, 44% seen once, with about a fifth in the top ten. General study points: A greater number of naive CD4+ cells and higher diversity distinguished long-lived donors from aged donors. The recorded TCR beta diversity per million T cells decreased in a roughly linear manner with age.

The chain links TRBV28 to TRBJ2-7, with D possibly TRBD1 on 6 matching bases. The receptor was isolated from a man aged 55 to 70 in good health. The sample consisted of blood. Here the CDR3 reads CASSETGRKDEQYF. The CDR3 DNA reads TGTGCCAGCAGTGAGACAGGCCGCAAGGACGAGCAGTACTTC.